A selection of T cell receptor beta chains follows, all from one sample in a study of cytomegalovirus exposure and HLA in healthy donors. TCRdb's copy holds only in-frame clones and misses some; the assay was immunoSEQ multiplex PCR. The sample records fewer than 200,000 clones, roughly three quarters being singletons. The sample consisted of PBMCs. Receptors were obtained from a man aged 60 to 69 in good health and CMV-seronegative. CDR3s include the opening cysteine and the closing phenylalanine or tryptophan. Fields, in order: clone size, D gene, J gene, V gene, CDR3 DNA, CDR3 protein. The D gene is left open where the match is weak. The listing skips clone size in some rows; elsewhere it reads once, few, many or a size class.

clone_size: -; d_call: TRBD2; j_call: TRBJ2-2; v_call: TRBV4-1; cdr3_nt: TGCGCCAGCAGCCCTGGGCCAAGCGGGGCGAACACCGGGGAGCTGTTTTTT; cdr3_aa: CASSPGPSGANTGELFF
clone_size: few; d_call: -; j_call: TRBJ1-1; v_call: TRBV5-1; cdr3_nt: TGCGCCAGCAGATGGGTCCTAGGCACTGAAGCTTTCTTT; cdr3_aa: CASRWVLGTEAFF
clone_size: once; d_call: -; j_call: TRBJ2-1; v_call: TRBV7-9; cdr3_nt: TGTGCCAGCAGCTTATTAAGGGGAAGATTCAATGAGCAGTTCTTC; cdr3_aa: CASSLLRGRFNEQFF
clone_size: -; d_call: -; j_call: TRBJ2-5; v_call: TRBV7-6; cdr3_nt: TGTGCCAGCAGCCGGTGGCAAGAGACCCAGTACTTC; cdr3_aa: CASSRWQETQYF
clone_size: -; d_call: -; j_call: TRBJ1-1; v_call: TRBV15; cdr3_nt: TGTGCCACCAGCAGAGATTATAACAGCGGCACTGAAGCTTTCTTT; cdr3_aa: CATSRDYNSGTEAFF
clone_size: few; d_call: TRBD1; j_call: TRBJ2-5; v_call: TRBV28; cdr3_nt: TGTGCCAGCAGTCAGGGGGCAACGGAGACCCAGTACTTC; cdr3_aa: CASSQGATETQYF
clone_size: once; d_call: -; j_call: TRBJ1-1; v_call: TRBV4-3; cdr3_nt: TGCGCCAGCAGCCCAAGAGGAGCGAACACTGAAGCTTTCTTT; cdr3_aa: CASSPRGANTEAFF
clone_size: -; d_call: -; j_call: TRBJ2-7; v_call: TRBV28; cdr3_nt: TGTGCCAGCAGTGACCAGAGGGAAAAGTACTTC; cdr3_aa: CASSDQREKYF
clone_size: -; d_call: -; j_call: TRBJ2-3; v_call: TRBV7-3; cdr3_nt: TGTGCCAGCAGCTTAAATGGCCGCACAGATACGCAGTATTTT; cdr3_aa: CASSLNGRTDTQYF
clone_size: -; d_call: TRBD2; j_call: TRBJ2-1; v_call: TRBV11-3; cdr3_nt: TGTGCCAGCAGCTTAGATGGACTAGCGGGTAATGAGCAGTTCTTC; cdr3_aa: CASSLDGLAGNEQFF
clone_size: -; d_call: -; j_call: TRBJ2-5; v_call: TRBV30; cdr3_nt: TGTGCCTGGAGTGTAGGTGGTAGGGGGACCCAGTACTTC; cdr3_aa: CAWSVGGRGTQYF
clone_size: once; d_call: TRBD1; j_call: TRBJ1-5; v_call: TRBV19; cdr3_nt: TGTGCCAGTAGTATCTGGACAGGGGATCAGCCCCAGCATTTT; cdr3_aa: CASSIWTGDQPQHF
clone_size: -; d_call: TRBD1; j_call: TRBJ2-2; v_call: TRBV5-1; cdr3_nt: TGCGCCAGCAGCTTGGCGACAGGGCCCACCACCGGGGAGCTGTTTTTT; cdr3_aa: CASSLATGPTTGELFF
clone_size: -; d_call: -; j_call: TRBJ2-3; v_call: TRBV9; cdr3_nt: TGTGCCAGCAGCGCCGGCGCGGCTAGTTTCACAGATACGCAGTATTTT; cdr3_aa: CASSAGAASFTDTQYF
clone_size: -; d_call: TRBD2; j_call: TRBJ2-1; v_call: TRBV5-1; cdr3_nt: TGCGCCAGCAGCGTAACTAGCGGGGCTAGCTCCTACAATGAGCAGTTCTTC; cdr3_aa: CASSVTSGASSYNEQFF
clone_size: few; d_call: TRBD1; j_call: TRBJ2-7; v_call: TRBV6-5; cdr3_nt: TGTGCCAGCAGTTTATCAGGGGGTCCCTACGAGCAGTACTTC; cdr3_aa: CASSLSGGPYEQYF
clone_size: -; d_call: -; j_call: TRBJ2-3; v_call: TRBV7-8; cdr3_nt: TGTGCCAGCAGGATAAGACTCAACACAGATACGCAGTATTTT; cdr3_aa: CASRIRLNTDTQYF
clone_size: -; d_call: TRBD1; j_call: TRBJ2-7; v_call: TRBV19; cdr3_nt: TGTGCCAGTAGCCGGACAGGGGGTACCTACGAGCAGTACTTC; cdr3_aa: CASSRTGGTYEQYF
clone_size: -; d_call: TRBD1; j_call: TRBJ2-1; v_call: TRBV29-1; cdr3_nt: TGCAGCGTTGACGCTACCGGGACAGGTCAAGAGCAGTTCTTC; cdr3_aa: CSVDATGTGQEQFF
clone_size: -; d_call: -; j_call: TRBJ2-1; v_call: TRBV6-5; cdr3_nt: TGTGCCAGCAGTTACCGGGTCTCCTACAATGAGCAGTTCTTC; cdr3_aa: CASSYRVSYNEQFF
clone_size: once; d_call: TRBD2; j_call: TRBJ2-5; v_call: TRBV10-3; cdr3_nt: TGTGCCATCAGTGAGGCTAGCGGGAGCCGGGAGACCCAGTACTTC; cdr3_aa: CAISEASGSRETQYF
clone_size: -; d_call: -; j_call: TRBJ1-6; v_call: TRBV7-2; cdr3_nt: TGTGCCAGCAGCTTAGACCCGGTCTTAAATAATTCACCCCTCCACTTT; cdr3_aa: CASSLDPVLNNSPLHF
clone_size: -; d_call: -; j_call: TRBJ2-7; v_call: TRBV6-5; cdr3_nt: TGTGCCAGCAGTTACGGCGTAGGTGGGGCCTCCGAGCAGTACTTC; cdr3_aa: CASSYGVGGASEQYF
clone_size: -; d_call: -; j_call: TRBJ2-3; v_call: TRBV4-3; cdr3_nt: TGCGCCAGCAGCCTAGATGGGGCAGGGGTGACAGATACGCAGTATTTT; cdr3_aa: CASSLDGAGVTDTQYF
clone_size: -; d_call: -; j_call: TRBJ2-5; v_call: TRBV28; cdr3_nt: TGTGCCAGCAGTTTAGGGCAGGAAGAGACCCAGTACTTC; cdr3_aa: CASSLGQEETQYF
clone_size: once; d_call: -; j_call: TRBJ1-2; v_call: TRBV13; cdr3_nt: TGTGCCAGCAGCTTAGGAGCCTCTAACTATGGCTACACCTTC; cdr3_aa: CASSLGASNYGYTF
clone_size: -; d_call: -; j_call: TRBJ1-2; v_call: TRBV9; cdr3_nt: TGTGCCAGCAGCGTAGTAAAGGACAGCTGGGGCTACACCTTC; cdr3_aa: CASSVVKDSWGYTF
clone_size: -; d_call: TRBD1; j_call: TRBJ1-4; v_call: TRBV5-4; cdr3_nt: TGTGCCAGCAGCGGCTCCGGGACAGGTCGCGAAAAACTGTTTTTT; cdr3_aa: CASSGSGTGREKLFF
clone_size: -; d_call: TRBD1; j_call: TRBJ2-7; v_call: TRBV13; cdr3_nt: TGTGCCAGCAGCTTAGGTAGGACAGGGGTAGAGGAGCAGTACTTC; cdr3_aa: CASSLGRTGVEEQYF
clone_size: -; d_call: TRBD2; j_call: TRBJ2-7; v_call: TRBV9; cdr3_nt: TGTGCCAGCAGCCCTGGACTAGCGGGAGGCTACGAGCAGTACTTC; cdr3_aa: CASSPGLAGGYEQYF
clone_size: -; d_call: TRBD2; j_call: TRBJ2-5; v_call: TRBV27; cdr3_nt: TGTGCCAGCAGTTCGGGGAGGACTAGCGGGGGGGGTAGAGAGACCCAGTACTTC; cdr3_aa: CASSSGRTSGGGRETQYF
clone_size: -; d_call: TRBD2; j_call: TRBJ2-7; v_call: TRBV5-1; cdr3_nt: TGCGCCAGCAGCCAAGGGACTAGCGACGCCTACGAGCAGTACTTC; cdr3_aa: CASSQGTSDAYEQYF
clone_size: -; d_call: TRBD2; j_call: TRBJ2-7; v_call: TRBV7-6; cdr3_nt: TGTGCCAGCAGCTGGGGACTAGCGCCTAAGGAGCAGTACTTC; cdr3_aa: CASSWGLAPKEQYF
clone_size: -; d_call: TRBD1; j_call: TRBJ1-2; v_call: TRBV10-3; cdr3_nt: TGTGCCATCCGGGACAGGGGGTTGTTGAACTATGGCTACACCTTC; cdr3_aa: CAIRDRGLLNYGYTF
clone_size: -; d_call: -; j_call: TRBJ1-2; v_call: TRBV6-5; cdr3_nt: TGTGCCAGCAGTTACTCGCCGGTCTATGGCTACACCTTC; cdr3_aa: CASSYSPVYGYTF
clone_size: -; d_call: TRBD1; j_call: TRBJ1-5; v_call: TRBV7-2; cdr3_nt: TGTGCCAGCAGCTTAGTCGGGGGACAGGATAGCAATCAGCCCCAGCATTTT; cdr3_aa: CASSLVGGQDSNQPQHF
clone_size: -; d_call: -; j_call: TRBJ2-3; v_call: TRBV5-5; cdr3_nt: TGTGCCAGCAGCTTGCCAACTAGCACAGATACGCAGTATTTT; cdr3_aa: CASSLPTSTDTQYF
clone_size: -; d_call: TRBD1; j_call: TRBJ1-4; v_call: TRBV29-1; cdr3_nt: TGCAGCGTCTACAGGGGCGGCTATAATGAAAAACTGTTTTTT; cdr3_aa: CSVYRGGYNEKLFF
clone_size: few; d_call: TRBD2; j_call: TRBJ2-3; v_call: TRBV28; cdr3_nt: TGTGCCAGCGTGAGATTACTAGCGGGCACAGATACGCAGTATTTT; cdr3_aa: CASVRLLAGTDTQYF
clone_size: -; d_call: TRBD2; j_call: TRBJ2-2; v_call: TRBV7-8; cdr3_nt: TGTGCCAGCAGCATACTAGCGGGATTTGGCGGGGAGCTGTTTTTT; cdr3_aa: CASSILAGFGGELFF
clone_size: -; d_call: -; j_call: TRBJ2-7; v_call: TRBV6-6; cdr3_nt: TGTGCCAGCAGTCCCCCAGGGGCCTACTACGAGCAGTACTTC; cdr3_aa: CASSPPGAYYEQYF
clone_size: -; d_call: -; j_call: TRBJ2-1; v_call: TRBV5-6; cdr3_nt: TGTGCCAGCAGCTTGGCCCGGGGCGCGGGGATCCACAATGAGCAGTTCTTC; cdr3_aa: CASSLARGAGIHNEQFF
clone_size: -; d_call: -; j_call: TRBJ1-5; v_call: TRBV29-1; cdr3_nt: TGCAGCGTTGTGTCCGGGTATGATCAGCCCCAGCATTTT; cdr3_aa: CSVVSGYDQPQHF
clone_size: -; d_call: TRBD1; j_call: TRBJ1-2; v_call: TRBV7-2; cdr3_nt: TGTGCCAGCAGCCAGGACAGGGGGAAATACTATGGCTACACCTTC; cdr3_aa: CASSQDRGKYYGYTF
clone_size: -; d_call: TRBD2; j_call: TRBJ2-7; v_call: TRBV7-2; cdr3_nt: TGTGCCAGCAGCTCCCAAAGCGGGACCTACGAGCAGTACTTC; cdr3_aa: CASSSQSGTYEQYF
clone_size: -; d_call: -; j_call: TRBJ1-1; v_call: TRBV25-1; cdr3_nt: TGTGCCAGCAGTGAAAAGGGGGGGCGGGAAGCTTTCTTT; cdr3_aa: CASSEKGGREAFF
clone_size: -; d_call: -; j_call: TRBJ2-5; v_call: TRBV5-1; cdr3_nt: TGCGCCAGCAGCTGGGGGGTTGGCGAGACCCAGTACTTC; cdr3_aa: CASSWGVGETQYF
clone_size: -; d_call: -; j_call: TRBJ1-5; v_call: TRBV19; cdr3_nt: TGTGCCAGTAGTATGGGGGCCACGGGCAATCAGCCCCAGCATTTT; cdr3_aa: CASSMGATGNQPQHF
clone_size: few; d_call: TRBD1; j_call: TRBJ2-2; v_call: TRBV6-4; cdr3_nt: TGTGCCAGCAGGGAGACAGGGAGTAACACCGGGGAGCTGTTTTTT; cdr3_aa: CASRETGSNTGELFF
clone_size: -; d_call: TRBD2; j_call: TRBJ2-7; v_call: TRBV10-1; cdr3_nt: TGCGCCAGCAGTGAAAGCGGGAGGGCGGCCGAGCAGTACTTC; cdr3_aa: CASSESGRAAEQYF
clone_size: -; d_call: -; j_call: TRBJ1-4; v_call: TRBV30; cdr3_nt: TGTGCCTGGAGTAGGTGGGGGGATCTCTCCGAAAAACTGTTTTTT; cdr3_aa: CAWSRWGDLSEKLFF
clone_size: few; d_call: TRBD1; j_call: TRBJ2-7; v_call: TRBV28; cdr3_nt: TGTGCCAGCAGCCGACAGGGCACAGCCTTCTACGAGCAGTACTTC; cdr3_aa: CASSRQGTAFYEQYF
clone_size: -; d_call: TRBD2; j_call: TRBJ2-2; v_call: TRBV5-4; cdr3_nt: TGTGCCTACCGGTGGCTAGCGGGAGGGTTAAACACCGGGGAGCTGTTTTTT; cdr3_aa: CAYRWLAGGLNTGELFF
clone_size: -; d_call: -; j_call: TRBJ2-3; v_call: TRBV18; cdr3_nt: TGTGCCAGCTCACCACCAGGAGACAGCAACACAGATACGCAGTATTTT; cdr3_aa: CASSPPGDSNTDTQYF
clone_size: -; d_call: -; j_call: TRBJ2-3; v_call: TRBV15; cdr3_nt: TGTGCCACCAGGGCTAGGAGTGGGTTCTCAGATACGCAGTATTTT; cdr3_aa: CATRARSGFSDTQYF